The 23 T cell receptor beta chains presented below share a single source sample, sequenced in a study of T cell responses to AZD1222 COVID-19 vaccine. Sequencing used immunoSEQ multiplex PCR; TCRdb keeps in-frame clones, though not all of them. The repertoire has over 100,000 clones, roughly 85% of them found once; the top ten carry around 8%. The sample in question was peripheral blood, obtained 28 days after the second dose of the MenACWY control vaccine. These receptors originate from an adult who received the MenACWY meningococcal vaccine as a control.

This rearrangement joins TRBV10-3 to TRBJ1-1; D gene unclear. Germline CDR1 and CDR2: ENHRY and SYGVKD. The CDR3 covers 13 residues. Trimming left V 5 bases short and J 1 base short, with 8 bases between. CDR3 nucleotide sequence: TGTGCCATCAGTCAGGCGGCGAACACTGAAGCTTTCTTT. It encodes CAISQAANTEAFF.

This chain uses TRBV7-6 with TRBJ1-1, with a tentative D call TRBD1 (6 bases). CDR1 SGHVS and CDR2 FNYEAQ come from the germline V gene. The CDR3 has 17 residues. The V end lost 0 bases, the J end lost 5 bases, and 19 bases lay between the germline ends. The CDR3 is CASSLASGGAFGTEAFF. The CDR3 bases are TGTGCCAGCAGCTTAGCAAGCGGGGGCGCATTCGGGACTGAAGCTTTCTTT.

This rearrangement joins TRBV6-5 to TRBJ1-6, with no clear D. This CDR3 region has 14 residues. CDR1 and CDR2 (germline): MNHEY, SVGAGI. Between the trimmed V and J ends, which lost 4 bases and 5 bases, there was a span of 9 bases. For the CDR3, the DNA is TGTGCCAGCAGTTTAGGGATCAATAATTCACCCCTCCACTTT. Encoded protein: CASSLGINNSPLHF.

The rearrangement links TRBV5-1 to TRBJ1-1; D is perhaps TRBD1 (5 bases). This CDR3 contains 16 residues. Deletions cut 4 bases from V and 1 base from J, with 17 bases between. The germline V gene encodes CDR1 SGHRS and CDR2 YFSETQ. CDR3: CASSPILQGGNTEAFF. DNA for the CDR3: TGCGCCAGCAGCCCTATACTTCAGGGAGGGAACACTGAAGCTTTCTTT.

The chain employs TRBV5-4 and TRBJ1-2; D is possibly TRBD1 (5 bases). The CDR3 spans 15 residues. V lost 4 bases to trimming and J lost 4 bases, with 17 bases between them. Germline V gene lookup returns CDR1 SGHNT and CDR2 YYREEE (reference sequence). The CDR3 nucleotides read TGTGCCAGCAGCCTGGCGCGGACGGGGGGCTATGGCTACACCTTC. It translates to CASSLARTGGYGYTF. Together with reference TRBV5-4 and TRBJ1-2, the CDR3 gives the full variable domain: ETGVTQSPTHLIKTRGQQVTLRCSSQSGHNTVSWYQQALGQGPQFIFQYYREEENGRGNFPPRFSGLQFPNYSSELNVNALELDDSALYLCASSLARTGGYGYTFGSGTRLTVV.

The V gene is TRBV5-5, the J gene TRBJ2-5; D is ambiguous. Germline V gene sequence: CDR1 SGHKS, CDR2 YYEKEE (reference sequence). The CDR3 consists of 14 residues. V shed 4 bases and J shed 1 base, with 11 bases lying between them. CDR3 DNA: TGTGCCAGCAGCCCCTACAGAATCCAAGAGACCCAGTACTTC. This translates into CASSPYRIQETQYF.

The gene calls are TRBV3-1 (or the pseudogene TRBV3-2) and TRBJ2-2; a possible D gene is TRBD2 (5 bases). The germline CDR1 and CDR2 sequences are LGHDT and YNNKEL (reference sequence). Trimming removed 4 bases at V and 7 bases at J, with 10 bases between. This CDR3 has 13 residues. DNA for the CDR3: TGTGCCAGCAGCCCGGTGACTATCGGGGAGCTGTTTTTT. Encoded protein: CASSPVTIGELFF.

The count of this clone is one. The J gene is TRBJ1-6, the V gene TRBV7-9; TRBD1 is a possible D gene (6 bases). The V end lost 0 bases, the J end lost 14 bases, and 20 bases lay between the germline ends. Germline CDR1 is SEHNR and CDR2 is FQNEAQ (reference sequence). This CDR3 has 16 amino acids. The CDR3 here is CASSLASQGHFPTLHF. In DNA, the CDR3 is TGTGCCAGCAGCTTAGCGTCCCAGGGGCATTTCCCGACCCTCCACTTT.

The chain combines TRBV28 with TRBJ2-6; perhaps TRBD2 as D (7 bases). V was pared by 5 bases and J by 0 bases, with 11 bases between. The germline V gene has CDR1 MDHEN and CDR2 SYDVKM. The CDR3 sequence is 16 residues long. The DNA for the CDR3 is TGTGCCAGCAGTACGGGGGGACACTCTGGGGCCAACGTCCTGACTTTC. Translation gives CASSTGGHSGANVLTF. Full variable domain (missing parts from reference TRBV28 and TRBJ2-6): DVKVTQSSRYLVKRTGEKVFLECVQDMDHENMFWYRQDPGLGLRLIYFSYDVKMKEKGDIPEGYSVSREKKERFSLILESASTNQTSMYLCASSTGGHSGANVLTFGAGSRLTVL.

The chain couples TRBV5-1 to TRBJ1-2, with D perhaps TRBD1 (5 bases). Germline CDR1 and CDR2: SGHRS and YFSETQ. V was trimmed by 4 bases and J by 2 bases, leaving 12 bases between them. The CDR3 is 14 residues long. CDR3 nucleotides: TGCGCCAGCAGCCCGGGGTCAGGGAACTATGGCTACACCTTC. It translates to CASSPGSGNYGYTF.

The CDR3 is CASSLPGAGQNSPLHF. The CDR3 DNA follows: TGTGCCAGCAGCTTACCGGGAGCGGGCCAAAATTCACCCCTCCACTTT. V gene TRBV7-9 combines with J gene TRBJ1-6; no definite D call. The ends were cut back, 2 bases at V and 7 bases at J, with 15 bases in the middle. The germline V gene has CDR1 SEHNR and CDR2 FQNEAQ (reference sequence). The CDR3 totals 16 residues.

CDR3 region: CASSPGGSNYGYTF. DNA for the CDR3: TGTGCCAGCAGCCCAGGGGGCAGTAACTATGGCTACACCTTC. This chain links TRBV9 with TRBJ1-2, with TRBD1 identical over 8 bases. The germline CDR1 and CDR2 sequences are SGDLS and YYNGEE. The CDR3 has 14 residues. Unmatched junction bases numbered 3, after V lost 4 bases and J lost 1 base.

The chain uses TRBV4-3 and TRBJ1-6; TRBD1 matches 8 bases. The ends lost 0 bases at V and 9 bases at J; junction bases unmatched: 7. CDR1 LGHNA and CDR2 YSLEER come from the germline V gene. The CDR3 loop spans 16 amino acids. The CDR3 nucleotides read TGCGCCAGCAGCCAAGATTCGGGGGACAGGATTTCACCCCTCCACTTT. Protein: CASSQDSGDRISPLHF.

This sequence joins TRBV7-6 and TRBJ2-1; D is perhaps TRBD1 or TRBD2 (5 bases each). Trimming stripped 0 bases from V and 5 bases from J, with 5 bases between. In germline, CDR1 is SGHVS, CDR2 FNYEAQ. The CDR3 sequence is 13 residues long. CDR3 residues: CASSLAGDNEQFF. The CDR3 DNA reads as TGTGCCAGCAGCTTAGCGGGGGACAATGAGCAGTTCTTC.

The V call is TRBV5-6, the J call TRBJ2-1; D could derive from TRBD1 or TRBD2 (5 bases each). The V end was cut by 3 bases, the J end by 3 bases, with 7 bases between. The CDR3 length is 13 residues. Germline loops: CDR1 SGHDT, CDR2 YYEEEE. The CDR3 is CASSWDGYNEQFF. The CDR3 bases are TGTGCCAGCAGCTGGGACGGCTACAATGAGCAGTTCTTC.

V usage is TRBV2 and J usage is TRBJ2-1; 10 positions match TRBD2. The CDR3 is 18 residues long. The V gene's germline CDR1 is SNHLY and CDR2 FYNNEI. V lost 4 bases, J lost 6 bases, and 15 bases stayed unmatched. The CDR3 nucleotides read TGTGCCAGCAGTGCGAGACTAGCGGGTGGCTGGGGTGGCAATGAGCAGTTCTTC. Its protein product is CASSARLAGGWGGNEQFF.

The gene calls are TRBV28 and TRBJ2-1, with D perhaps matching TRBD2 (7 bases). Deletions cut 7 bases from V and 8 bases from J, with 18 bases between. Germline V lookup: CDR1 MDHEN, CDR2 SYDVKM. This CDR3 has 14 amino acids. In DNA, the CDR3 is TGTGCCAGCACAAGGGGGGGCCAGTCCCATGAGCAGTTCTTC. Protein sequence: CASTRGGQSHEQFF.

The rearrangement joins TRBV2 to TRBJ2-5; D gene uncertain. Looked up from germline, CDR1 is SNHLY and CDR2 is FYNNEI. The CDR3 length is 12 residues. The V and J ends lost 7 bases and 0 bases respectively, with 6 bases between them. The CDR3 DNA follows: TGTGCCAGCAAGGCAAACCAAGAGACCCAGTACTTC. Translated, it gives CASKANQETQYF. The variable domain in full, completed from reference TRBV2 and TRBJ2-5, reads EPEVTQTPSHQVTQMGQEVILRCVPISNHLYFYWYRQILGQKVEFLVSFYNNEISEKSEIFDDQFSVERPDGSNFTLKIRSTKLEDSAMYFCASKANQETQYFGPGTRLLVL.

This chain links TRBV3-1 (or the pseudogene TRBV3-2) with TRBJ1-3; D uncertain. The CDR3 spans 15 residues. The germline V gene encodes CDR1 LGHDT and CDR2 YNNKEL (reference sequence). V was pared by 0 bases and J by 0 bases, with 6 bases between. The CDR3 is CASSQDGHSGNTIYF. CDR3 nucleotide sequence: TGTGCCAGCAGCCAAGACGGGCACTCTGGAAACACCATATATTTT.

The chain recombines TRBV29-1 with TRBJ2-2, with unresolved D. CDR1 is SQVTM, CDR2 ANQGSEA, per germline. The V and J ends lost 6 bases and 6 bases respectively, with 8 bases between them. CDR3 length equals 11 residues. The CDR3 DNA reads as TGCAGCGTCCACATTGCCGGGGAGCTGTTTTTT. This codes for CSVHIAGELFF.

The genes are TRBV3-1 (or the pseudogene TRBV3-2) and TRBJ1-3; no clear D gene. Germline lookup yields CDR1 LGHDT and CDR2 YNNKEL (reference sequence). CDR3 length: 14 residues. V was cut by 0 bases and J by 4 bases, with 7 bases left in between. CDR3: CASSQEARGNTIYF. The CDR3 DNA sequence: TGTGCCAGCAGCCAAGAAGCCAGGGGAAACACCATATATTTT.

The chain uses TRBV4-2 and TRBJ2-1; 8 bases are shared with TRBD2. The CDR3 is 15 amino acids. The germline CDR1 and CDR2 sequences are LGHNA and YNFKEQ. V gave up 1 base and J gave up 6 bases; unmatched junction bases: 5. Here the CDR3 reads CASSQGAGVGNEQFF. The CDR3 nucleotides are TGTGCCAGCAGCCAAGGAGCGGGAGTTGGCAATGAGCAGTTCTTC.

This chain joins TRBV6-1 and TRBJ1-2, with 12 bases that match TRBD1. The V and J ends lost 5 bases and 6 bases, in that order; junction bases with no gene match: 10. CDR3 length: 16 amino acids. Germline V lookup: CDR1 MNHNS, CDR2 SASEGT. The DNA of the CDR3 is TGTGCCAGCAGTAAAGTTGGGACAGGGGGCTTTAATGGCTACACCTTC. It encodes CASSKVGTGGFNGYTF.